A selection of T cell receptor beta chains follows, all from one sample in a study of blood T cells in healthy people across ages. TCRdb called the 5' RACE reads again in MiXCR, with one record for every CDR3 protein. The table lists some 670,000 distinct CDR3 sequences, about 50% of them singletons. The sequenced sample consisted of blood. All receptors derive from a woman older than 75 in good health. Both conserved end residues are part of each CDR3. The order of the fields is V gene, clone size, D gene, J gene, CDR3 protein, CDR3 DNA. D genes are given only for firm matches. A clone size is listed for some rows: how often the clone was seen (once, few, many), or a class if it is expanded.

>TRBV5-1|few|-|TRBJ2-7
CASTDSYEQYF
TGTGCCAGCACGGACTCCTACGAGCAGTACTTC
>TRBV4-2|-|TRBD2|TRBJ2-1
CASSQDSGEQFF
TGTGCCAGCAGCCAAGATAGCGGGGAGCAGTTCTTC
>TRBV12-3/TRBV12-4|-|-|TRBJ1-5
CASSPLGPGPQHF
TGTGCCAGCAGTCCGTTGGGCCCCGGGCCCCAGCATTTT
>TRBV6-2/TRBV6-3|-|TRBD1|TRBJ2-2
CASSLYRGSGELFF
TGTGCCAGCAGTCTTTACAGGGGTTCCGGGGAGCTGTTTTTT
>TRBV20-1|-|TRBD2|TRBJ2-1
CSAPKGGGQYNEQFF
TGCAGTGCTCCTAAAGGCGGGGGGCAGTACAATGAGCAGTTCTTC
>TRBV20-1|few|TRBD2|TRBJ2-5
CSARGVGGGKETQYF
TGCAGTGCTAGGGGGGTGGGGGGGGGAAAAGAGACCCAGTACTTC
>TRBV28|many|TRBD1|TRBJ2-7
CASSTFIPGQGKAYEQYF
TGTGCCAGCAGTACGTTTATCCCCGGACAGGGGAAGGCGTACGAGCAGTACTTC
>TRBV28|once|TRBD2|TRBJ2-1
CASRAGTSGPNEQFF
TGTGCCAGCAGGGCCGGGACTAGCGGACCCAATGAGCAGTTCTTC
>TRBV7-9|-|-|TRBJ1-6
CASGPSGENSPLHF
TGTGCCAGCGGCCCGTCGGGGGAGAATTCACCCCTCCACTTT
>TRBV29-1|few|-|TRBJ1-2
CSVEDPAERGYTF
TGCAGCGTTGAAGATCCGGCCGAGCGGGGCTACACCTTC
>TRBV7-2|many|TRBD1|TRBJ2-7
CASSLEQGIPYEQYF
TGTGCCAGCAGCTTAGAACAGGGGATTCCCTACGAGCAGTACTTC
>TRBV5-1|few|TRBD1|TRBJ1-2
CASSMGQALTSYGYTF
TGCGCCAGCAGCATGGGACAGGCGCTGACAAGCTATGGCTACACCTTC
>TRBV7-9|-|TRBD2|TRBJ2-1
CASSRLAGVYNEQFF
TGTGCCAGCAGCCGACTAGCGGGGGTATACAATGAGCAGTTCTTC
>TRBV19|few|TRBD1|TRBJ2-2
CASKTGEKTGELFF
TGTGCCAGTAAAACAGGGGAAAAGACCGGGGAGCTGTTTTTT
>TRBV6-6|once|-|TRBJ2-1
CASRGGGSSYKEQFF
TGTGCCAGCAGGGGAGGGGGGAGCTCCTACAAGGAGCAGTTCTTC
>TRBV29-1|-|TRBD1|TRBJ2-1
CSVAGQLYNEQFF
TGCAGCGTTGCGGGACAGCTCTACAATGAGCAGTTCTTC
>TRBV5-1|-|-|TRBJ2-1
CASSRDSLSDEQFF
TGCGCCAGCAGCCGGGACTCCCTGAGCGATGAGCAGTTCTTC
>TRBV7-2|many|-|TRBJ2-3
CASSLAPSSPGTDTQYF
TGTGCCAGCAGCTTAGCGCCCAGTTCCCCCGGGACAGATACGCAGTATTTT
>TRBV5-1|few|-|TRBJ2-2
CASSPVIPGELFF
TGCGCCAGCAGCCCTGTAATCCCCGGGGAGCTGTTTTTT
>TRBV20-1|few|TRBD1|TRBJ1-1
CSARGQARSGNTEAFF
TGCAGTGCCCGGGGACAGGCAAGGTCGGGGAACACTGAAGCTTTCTTT
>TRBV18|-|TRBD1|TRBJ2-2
CASSPTGAIGELFF
TGTGCCAGCTCACCCACAGGGGCGATCGGGGAGCTGTTTTTT
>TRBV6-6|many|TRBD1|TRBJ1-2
CASSWIPGQGNYGYTF
TGTGCCAGCAGTTGGATCCCGGGACAGGGAAACTATGGCTACACCTTC
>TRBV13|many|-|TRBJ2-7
CASSSPTLPSAYEQYF
TGTGCCAGCAGCTCTCCCACACTCCCGTCGGCCTACGAGCAGTACTTC
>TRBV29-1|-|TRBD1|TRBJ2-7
CSEGRGRSTLGKQYF
TGCAGCGAGGGTAGGGGGCGGTCAACTTTGGGCAAGCAGTACTTC
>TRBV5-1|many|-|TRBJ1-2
CASSQTTGGDYGYTF
TGCGCCAGCAGCCAGACGACAGGCGGTGACTATGGCTACACCTTC
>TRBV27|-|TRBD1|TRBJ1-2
CASRLDRGSFYGYTF
TGTGCCAGCAGGCTCGACAGGGGGTCCTTTTATGGCTACACCTTC
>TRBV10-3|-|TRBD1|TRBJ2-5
CATTPGQLKETQYF
TGTGCCACCACCCCGGGACAGCTTAAAGAGACCCAGTACTTC
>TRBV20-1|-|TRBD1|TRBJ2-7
CSARDRDRGGYEQYF
TGCAGTGCTAGAGATCGCGACAGGGGTGGCTACGAGCAGTACTTC
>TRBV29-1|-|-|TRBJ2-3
CSVEQGSWGTDTQYF
TGCAGCGTTGAACAAGGGTCATGGGGCACAGATACGCAGTATTTT
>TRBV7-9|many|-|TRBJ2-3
CASRGGTDTQYF
TGTGCCAGCCGCGGGGGCACAGATACGCAGTATTTT
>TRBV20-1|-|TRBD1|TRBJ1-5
CSADDRGLASNQPQHF
TGCAGTGCGGACGACAGGGGGCTTGCGAGCAATCAGCCCCAGCATTTT
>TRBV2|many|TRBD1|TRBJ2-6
CASKPTGASGANVLTF
TGTGCCAGTAAACCTACAGGGGCCTCTGGGGCCAACGTCCTGACTTTC
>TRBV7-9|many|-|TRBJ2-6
CASSLISGSGANVLTF
TGTGCCAGCAGCTTGATCAGTGGATCTGGGGCCAACGTCCTGACTTTC
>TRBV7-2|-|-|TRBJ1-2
CASSLDSPGVGYGYTF
TGTGCCAGCAGCTTAGACTCACCAGGAGTTGGATATGGCTACACCTTC
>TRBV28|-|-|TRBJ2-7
CATTGGPYEQYF
TGTGCCACCACGGGGGGCCCCTACGAGCAGTACTTC
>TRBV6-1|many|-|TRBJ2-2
CASRTGTGNTGELFF
TGTGCCAGCAGGACCGGGACGGGGAACACCGGGGAGCTGTTTTTT
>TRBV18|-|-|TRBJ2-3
CASSPLTPGATDTQYF
TGTGCCAGCTCACCACTCACACCCGGGGCCACAGATACGCAGTATTTT
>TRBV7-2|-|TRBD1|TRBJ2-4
CASSLVWDRGDIQYF
TGTGCCAGCAGCTTAGTGTGGGACAGGGGGGACATTCAGTACTTC